Sequencing of this T cell receptor (beta chain) was carried out in a study of blood T cell repertoires in COVID-19 (dated by TCRdb to the early 2020s). General notes on the study: The collaborator samples originated in the United States, Italy and Spain and spanned the acute and convalescent phases of COVID-19. Where available, HLA class I and class II types were obtained from metadata supplied by the sample provider rather than from assay-based typing. The dataset comprised deeply sampled blood TCRbeta repertoires from subjects exposed to, actively infected with, or recovered from COVID-19. The samples were drawn from two sources: the first 160 participants of the ongoing ImmuneRACE study, and 1,254 subjects contributed by 6 global collaborators. The prospective study material was composed of cDNA or gDNA derived from T cells, B-cell-depleted T cells, or PBMCs. Nearly every sample came with metadata listing a de-identified subject ID, COVID-19 status, age in years and sex. The repertoires were made available in a free public database intended to serve as a resource for research on the immune response to SARS-CoV-2. What the research found in general, with its limitations: How much clinical and demographic metadata was included differed by source and by participant, and the metadata was provided uncurated.

Reading the germline V gene (reference sequence) gives CDR1 LNHDA and CDR2 SQIVND. The CDR3 runs 16 amino acids, cysteine and phenylalanine included. The read is trimmed to its CDR3 DNA, 48 bases read in frame from base 1. After removal of 5 bases from V and 1 base from J, the junction retains 7 bases not matched to a gene. As regards this clone: Its antigen is not yet known. No base qualities exist here, and no much larger clone lies one base off it.

Each collaborating institution followed its own protocols to collect whole blood in K2EDTA tubes. For TCRbeta analysis, collaborators shipped samples in one of three forms: frozen whole blood, isolated PBMCs, or DNA extracted from either of those sample types. TCRbeta CDR3 regions were amplified from genomic DNA by means of the immunoSEQ Assay, a bias-controlled multiplex PCR. In the original analysis: The number of nucleated cells in each sample was estimated from the amplification of reference gene primers within the assay. Sequence reads were collapsed and filtered to measure the absolute abundance of every unique TCRbeta CDR3 rearrangement. For each sample, productive Simpson clonality was calculated by taking the square root of Simpson's diversity index across productive rearrangements. This immuneACCESS table, as held by TCRdb, lists in-frame sequences with V and J called but not all clones. Of the missing ones, under half trace to an unresolved V gene in checked studies; the others have no known cause. V and J calls and clone size follow that table, whereas D and trimming were derived from the DNA. For this sample there are tens of thousands of clones; roughly 80% appear just once. The ten biggest clones cover around an eighth of the sample.

This chain joins TRBV19 to TRBJ2-7; 11 nucleotides in the junction match TRBD1. The source material was peripheral blood. This receptor was taken from a human donor with acute or convalescent COVID-19. The donor label of this sample is uncertain. The CDR3 corresponds to CASSVHGTGGSYEQYF. The DNA sequence follows: TGTGCCAGTAGTGTTCACGGGACAGGGGGATCCTACGAGCAGTACTTC.